Included here is one T cell receptor beta chain sequence, with context. Its antigen is undetermined. The data were obtained in a study of shared clonotypes between healthy human individuals. Notes on the study in general: For sorted subsets, rarefaction showed incomplete sequencing despite large depth.

The assay was immunoSEQ multiplex PCR, and TCRdb's table has in-frame clones only and misses some. The sample has around 510,000 clones; 95% to 97% are singletons. CDR1 and CDR2 from the germline V gene are MNHEY and SVGAGI. This CDR3 region has 15 residues. J gave up 6 bases and V 0 bases, and 0 bases lay outside the gene matches. Sequencing was carried out using naive CD4+ T cells sorted from blood. Subset indicated: CD45RA+ positively selected. The chain has TRBV6-5 and TRBJ1-6; TRBD1 agrees at 9 bases. This clonotype was obtained from a woman in her thirties in good health. In DNA form, the CDR3 reads TGTGCCAGCAGTTACTCGACAGGGGGTAATTCACCCCTCCACTTT. Its translation is CASSYSTGGNSPLHF.